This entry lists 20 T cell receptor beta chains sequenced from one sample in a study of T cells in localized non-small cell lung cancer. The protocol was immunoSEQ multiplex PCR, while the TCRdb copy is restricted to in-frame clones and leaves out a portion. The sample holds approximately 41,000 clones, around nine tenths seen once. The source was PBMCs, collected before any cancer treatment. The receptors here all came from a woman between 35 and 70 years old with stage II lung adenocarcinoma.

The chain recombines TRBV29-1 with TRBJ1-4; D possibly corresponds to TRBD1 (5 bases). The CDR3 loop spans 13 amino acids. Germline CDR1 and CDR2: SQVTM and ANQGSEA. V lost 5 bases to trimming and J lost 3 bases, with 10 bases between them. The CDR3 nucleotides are TGCAGCGTTACCGGGACGGCTAATGAAAAACTGTTTTTT. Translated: CSVTGTANEKLFF.

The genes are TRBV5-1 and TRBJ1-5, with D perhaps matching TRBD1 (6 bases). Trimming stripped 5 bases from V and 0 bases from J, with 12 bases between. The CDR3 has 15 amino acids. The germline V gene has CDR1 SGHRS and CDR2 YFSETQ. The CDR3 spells CASRTDSNSNQPQHF. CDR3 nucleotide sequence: TGCGCCAGCAGGACGGACAGTAATAGCAATCAGCCCCAGCATTTT.

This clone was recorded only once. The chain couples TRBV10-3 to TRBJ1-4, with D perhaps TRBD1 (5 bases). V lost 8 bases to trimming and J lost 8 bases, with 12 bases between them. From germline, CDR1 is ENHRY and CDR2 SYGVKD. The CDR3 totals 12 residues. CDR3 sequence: CAISRGPEKLFF. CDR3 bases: TGTGCCATCTCAAGGGGTCCCGAAAAACTGTTTTTT.

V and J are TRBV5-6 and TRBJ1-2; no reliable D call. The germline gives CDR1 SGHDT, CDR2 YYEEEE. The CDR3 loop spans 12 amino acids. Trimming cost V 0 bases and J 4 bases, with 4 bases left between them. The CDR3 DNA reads TGTGCCAGCAGCTTGGTGAGCTATGGCTACACCTTC. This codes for CASSLVSYGYTF.

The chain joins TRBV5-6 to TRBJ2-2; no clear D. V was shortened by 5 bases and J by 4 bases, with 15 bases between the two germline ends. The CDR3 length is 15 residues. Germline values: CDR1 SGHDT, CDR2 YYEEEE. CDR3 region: CASRISSFGTGELFF. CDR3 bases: TGTGCCAGCAGAATTTCATCCTTCGGCACCGGGGAGCTGTTTTTT.

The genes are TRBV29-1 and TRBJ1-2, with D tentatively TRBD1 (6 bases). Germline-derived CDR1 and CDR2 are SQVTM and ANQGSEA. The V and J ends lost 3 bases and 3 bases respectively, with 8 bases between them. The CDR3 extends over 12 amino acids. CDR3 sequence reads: CSVDKGDYGYTF. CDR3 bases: TGCAGCGTTGATAAGGGGGACTATGGCTACACCTTC.

The CDR3 DNA sequence: TGTGCCAGCAGCTTTGGGAGTGGGGCCAACGTCCTGACTTTC. It encodes CASSFGSGANVLTF. This rearrangement joins TRBV7-2 to TRBJ2-6, with D tentatively TRBD2 (5 bases). Germline V gives CDR1 SGHTA, CDR2 FQGNSA. This CDR3 contains 14 residues. V was trimmed by 3 bases and J by 3 bases, leaving 6 bases between them.

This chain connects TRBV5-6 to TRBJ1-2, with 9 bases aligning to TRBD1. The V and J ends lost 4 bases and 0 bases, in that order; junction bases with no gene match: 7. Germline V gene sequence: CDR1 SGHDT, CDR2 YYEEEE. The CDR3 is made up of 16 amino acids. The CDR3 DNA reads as TGTGCCAGCAGCCAGGGGACAGGGCTAGCTAACTATGGCTACACCTTC. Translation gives CASSQGTGLANYGYTF.

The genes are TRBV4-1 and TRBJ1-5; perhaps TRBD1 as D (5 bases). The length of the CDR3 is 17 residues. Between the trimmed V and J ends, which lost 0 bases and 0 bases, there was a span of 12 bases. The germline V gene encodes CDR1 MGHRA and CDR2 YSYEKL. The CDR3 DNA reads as TGCGCCAGCAGCCAAGAAGAACAGGATTATAGCAATCAGCCCCAGCATTTT. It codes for CASSQEEQDYSNQPQHF.

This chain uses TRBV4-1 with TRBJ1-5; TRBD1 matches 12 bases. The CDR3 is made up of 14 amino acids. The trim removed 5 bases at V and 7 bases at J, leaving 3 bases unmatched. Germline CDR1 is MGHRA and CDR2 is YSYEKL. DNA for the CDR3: TGCGCCAGCAGCTACGGGACAGGGGGCCAGCCCCAGCATTTT. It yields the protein CASSYGTGGQPQHF.

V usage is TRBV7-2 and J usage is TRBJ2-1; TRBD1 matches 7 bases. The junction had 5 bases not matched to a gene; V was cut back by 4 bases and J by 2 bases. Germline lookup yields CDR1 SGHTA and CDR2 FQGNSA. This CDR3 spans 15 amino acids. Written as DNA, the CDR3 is TGTGCCAGCAGCTCCGACAGGGCAACCTACAATGAGCAGTTCTTC. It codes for CASSSDRATYNEQFF.

The CDR3 protein is CASSLQQGGSLGETQYF. DNA of the CDR3: TGCGCCAGCAGCCTTCAACAGGGTGGTTCTCTTGGGGAGACCCAGTACTTC. V gene TRBV5-1 combines with J gene TRBJ2-5; perhaps TRBD1 as D (6 bases). The CDR3 consists of 17 residues. Trimming pared 4 bases from V and 5 bases from J, leaving 24 bases between. Germline loops: CDR1 SGHRS, CDR2 YFSETQ.

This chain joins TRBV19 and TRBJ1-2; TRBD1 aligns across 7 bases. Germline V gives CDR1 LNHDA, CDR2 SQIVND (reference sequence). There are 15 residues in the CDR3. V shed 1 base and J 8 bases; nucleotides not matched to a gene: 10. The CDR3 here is CASSIGQGTSGGYTF. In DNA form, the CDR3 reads TGTGCCAGTAGTATAGGACAGGGAACTTCGGGCGGCTACACCTTC.

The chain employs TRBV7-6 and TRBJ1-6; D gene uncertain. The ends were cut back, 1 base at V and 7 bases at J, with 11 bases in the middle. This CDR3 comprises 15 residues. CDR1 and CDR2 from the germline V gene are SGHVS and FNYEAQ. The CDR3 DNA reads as TGTGCCAGCAGCTTAGGTCAATCAGGCAATTCACCCCTCCACTTT. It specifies CASSLGQSGNSPLHF.

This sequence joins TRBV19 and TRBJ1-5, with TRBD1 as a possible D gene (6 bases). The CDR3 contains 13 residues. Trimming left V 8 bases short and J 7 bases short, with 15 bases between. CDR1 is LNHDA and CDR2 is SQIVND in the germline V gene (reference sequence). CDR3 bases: TGTGCCAGTCACCCCCAGGGGAGACAGCCCCAGCATTTT. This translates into CASHPQGRQPQHF.

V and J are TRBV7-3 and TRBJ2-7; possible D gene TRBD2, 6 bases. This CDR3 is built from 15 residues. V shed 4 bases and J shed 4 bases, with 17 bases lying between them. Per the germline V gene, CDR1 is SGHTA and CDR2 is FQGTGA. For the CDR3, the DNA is TGTGCCAGCAGCTCCTATTCCCAGGAGGGGTACGAGCAGTACTTC. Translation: CASSSYSQEGYEQYF. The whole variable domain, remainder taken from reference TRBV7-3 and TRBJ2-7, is GAGVSQTPSNKVTEKGKYVELRCDPISGHTALYWYRQSLGQGPEFLIYFQGTGAADDSGLPNDRFFAVRPEGSVSTLKIQRTERGDSAVYLCASSSYSQEGYEQYFGPGTRLTVT.

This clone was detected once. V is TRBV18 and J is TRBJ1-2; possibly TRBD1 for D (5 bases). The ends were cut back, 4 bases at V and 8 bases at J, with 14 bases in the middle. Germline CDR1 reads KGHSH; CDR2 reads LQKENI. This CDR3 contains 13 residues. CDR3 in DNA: TGTGCCAGCTCACTCAAACAGGTGGAGGGCTACACCTTC. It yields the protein CASSLKQVEGYTF.

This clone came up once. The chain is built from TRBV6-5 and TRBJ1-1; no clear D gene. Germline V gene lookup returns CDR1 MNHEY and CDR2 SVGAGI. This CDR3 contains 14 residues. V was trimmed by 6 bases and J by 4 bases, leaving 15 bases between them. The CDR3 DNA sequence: TGTGCCAGCAGGTCCACTCGGATGGGCACTGAAGCTTTCTTT. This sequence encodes CASRSTRMGTEAFF.

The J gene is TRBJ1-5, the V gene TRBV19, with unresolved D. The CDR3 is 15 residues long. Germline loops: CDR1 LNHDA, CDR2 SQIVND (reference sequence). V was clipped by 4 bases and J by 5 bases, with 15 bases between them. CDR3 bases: TGTGCCAGTAGTACCACGGGAGGCCAATATCAGCCCCAGCATTTT. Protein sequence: CASSTTGGQYQPQHF. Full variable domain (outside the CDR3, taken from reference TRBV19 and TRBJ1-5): DGGITQSPKYLFRKEGQNVTLSCEQNLNHDAMYWYRQDPGQGLRLIYYSQIVNDFQKGDIAEGYSVSREKKESFPLTVTSAQKNPTAFYLCASSTTGGQYQPQHFGDGTRLSIL.

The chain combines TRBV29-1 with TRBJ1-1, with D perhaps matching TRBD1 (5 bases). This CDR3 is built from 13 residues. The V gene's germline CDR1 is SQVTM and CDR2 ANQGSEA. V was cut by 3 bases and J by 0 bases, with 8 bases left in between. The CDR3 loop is CSVESGMNTEAFF. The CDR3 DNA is TGCAGCGTTGAGTCAGGGATGAACACTGAAGCTTTCTTT.